This is a list of T cell receptor beta chains from one sample in a study of blood T cell repertoires in COVID-19. Generated by immunoSEQ multiplex PCR, the TCRdb table keeps only in-frame clones and is missing some. Here the sample spans a few hundred thousand clones, approximately 89% being singletons. The sample consisted of peripheral blood. The receptors shown here come from a man between 40 and 49 years old who had recovered from COVID-19. The CDR3 runs from the conserved cysteine through the conserved F or W. The order of the fields is J gene, D gene, V gene, clone size, CDR3 DNA, CDR3 protein. The D gene is left open where the match is weak. Some rows mark clone size as missing; the rest say once, few, many or name a class of expanded clone.

j_gene: TRBJ1-2; d_gene: NA; v_gene: TRBV4-1; abundance: once; CDR3nt: TGCGCCAGCAGCCCAAAGGCAGGGGAAAACTATGGCTACACCTTC; CDR3aa: CASSPKAGENYGYTF
j_gene: TRBJ1-3; d_gene: NA; v_gene: TRBV4-3; abundance: NA; CDR3nt: TGCGCCAGCAGCCGCGCGGGTTTGAGCTCTGGAAACACCATATATTTT; CDR3aa: CASSRAGLSSGNTIYF
j_gene: TRBJ1-1; d_gene: TRBD1; v_gene: TRBV9; abundance: NA; CDR3nt: TGTGCCAGCAGCGAGACAGGGTACACTGAAGCTTTCTTT; CDR3aa: CASSETGYTEAFF
j_gene: TRBJ2-7; d_gene: NA; v_gene: TRBV7-9; abundance: NA; CDR3nt: TGTGCCAGCAGCTTATCTGCGGGCGAGCAGTACTTC; CDR3aa: CASSLSAGEQYF
j_gene: TRBJ2-7; d_gene: TRBD2; v_gene: TRBV27; abundance: once; CDR3nt: TGTGCCAGCAAAACTAGCGGGAGTTACCCTAAATACGAGCAGTACTTC; CDR3aa: CASKTSGSYPKYEQYF
j_gene: TRBJ2-1; d_gene: TRBD2; v_gene: TRBV11-2; abundance: few; CDR3nt: TGTGCCAGCAGCTTGACGGCGGCGGGGGGTTACAATGAGCAGTTCTTC; CDR3aa: CASSLTAAGGYNEQFF
j_gene: TRBJ1-2; d_gene: NA; v_gene: TRBV6-2/TRBV6-3; abundance: NA; CDR3nt: TGTGCCAGCAGTTATTCCCCTGGAGGGATCGGTGGCTACACCTTC; CDR3aa: CASSYSPGGIGGYTF
j_gene: TRBJ2-1; d_gene: NA; v_gene: TRBV27; abundance: NA; CDR3nt: TGTGCCAGCAGTACCTACAGGGTTGAAAATGAGCAGTTCTTC; CDR3aa: CASSTYRVENEQFF
j_gene: TRBJ2-3; d_gene: TRBD2; v_gene: TRBV7-2; abundance: NA; CDR3nt: TGTGCCAGCAGCTCACTAGCGGGGGGCCCCACAGATACGCAGTATTTT; CDR3aa: CASSSLAGGPTDTQYF
j_gene: TRBJ2-6; d_gene: NA; v_gene: TRBV6-5; abundance: NA; CDR3nt: TGTGCCAGCAGAACGGGGATTAGTGGGGCCAACGTCCTGACTTTC; CDR3aa: CASRTGISGANVLTF
j_gene: TRBJ2-1; d_gene: TRBD2; v_gene: TRBV4-1; abundance: few; CDR3nt: TGCGCCAGCAGCCACCCGGGACTAGCGGCGGGAAGCTCCTACAATGAGCAGTTCTTC; CDR3aa: CASSHPGLAAGSSYNEQFF
j_gene: TRBJ2-6; d_gene: NA; v_gene: TRBV6-4; abundance: NA; CDR3nt: TGTGCCAGCAGCGGTGACTCTGGGGCCAACGTCCTGACTTTC; CDR3aa: CASSGDSGANVLTF
j_gene: TRBJ1-5; d_gene: NA; v_gene: TRBV19; abundance: NA; CDR3nt: TGTGCCAGTAGTATGACGTTGGCAGGCGGCAATCAGCCCCAGCATTTT; CDR3aa: CASSMTLAGGNQPQHF
j_gene: TRBJ1-1; d_gene: NA; v_gene: TRBV6-5; abundance: NA; CDR3nt: TGTGCCAGCAGGAAACCAGGGGCGGTGAACACTGAAGCTTTCTTT; CDR3aa: CASRKPGAVNTEAFF
j_gene: TRBJ1-6; d_gene: TRBD1; v_gene: TRBV6-5; abundance: NA; CDR3nt: TGTGCCAGCACCTACAGGGGCCAAACAGCTTCACCCCTCCACTTT; CDR3aa: CASTYRGQTASPLHF
j_gene: TRBJ2-7; d_gene: NA; v_gene: TRBV11-2; abundance: NA; CDR3nt: TGTGCCAGCAGCTTAGATCTTCACGAGCAGTACTTC; CDR3aa: CASSLDLHEQYF